This T cell receptor (beta chain) was documented in a study of T-cell memory formation after mild COVID-19. Study at large: Clusters were largely donor specific. General study results and limits: CD4+ contracting clones lay mainly in CM and EM, CD8+ ones in EMRA. Prior to infection, memory already included some responding clones, suggesting cross-reactive memory joined. While clones contracting from day 15 to 85 were balanced between CD4 and CD8, later expanders leaned CD4+.

MiXCR was run by TCRdb on the 5' RACE reads, yielding one entry per CDR3 protein. The sample lists fewer than 250,000 distinct CDR3 sequences, about a sixth occurring once. The germline gives CDR1 SGHRS, CDR2 YFSETQ. V was shortened by 4 bases and J by 7 bases, with 13 bases between the two germline ends. The CDR3 has 13 residues. About this clonotype itself: No antigen is known for it.

The sample taken for sequencing was PBMCs or a T cell subset sorted from them (not recorded which). V is TRBV5-1 and J is TRBJ2-3; TRBD1 might be the D (7 bases). The receptor was isolated from an adult woman who had mild COVID-19 (a few samples of this study predate the infection). Cell type and time point are not known. The CDR3 nucleotides are TGCGCCAGCAGCCCGCGGGACAGAAATACGCAGTATTTT. The encoded protein is CASSPRDRNTQYF.